The source of this TCR beta chain is a study of T-cell reconstitution after alpha-beta-depleted transplantation in children. Ten or more counts support this clonotype. The CDR3 consists of 15 residues. Trimming removed 1 base from V and 7 bases from J; junction bases left unmatched: 6. Per the germline V gene, CDR1 is SGHRS and CDR2 is YFSETQ. Unique molecular identifiers were built into the TCRbeta library. Via MiXCR, TCRdb re-called the PCR reads, giving one row per CDR3 protein. The table records some 350,000 distinct CDR3 sequences, 9% to 12% of them present only once. The sample in question was PBMCs from the stem cell graft donor, obtained from the stem cell graft. The source is a human donor who donated a stem cell graft to a child with acute lymphoblastic leukemia. This chain links TRBV5-1 with TRBJ2-1, with TRBD2 matching 9 bases. CDR3 bases: TGCGCCAGCAGCTTGAGGGGCCTAGCGGGAAATGAGCAGTTCTTC. Translation: CASSLRGLAGNEQFF.